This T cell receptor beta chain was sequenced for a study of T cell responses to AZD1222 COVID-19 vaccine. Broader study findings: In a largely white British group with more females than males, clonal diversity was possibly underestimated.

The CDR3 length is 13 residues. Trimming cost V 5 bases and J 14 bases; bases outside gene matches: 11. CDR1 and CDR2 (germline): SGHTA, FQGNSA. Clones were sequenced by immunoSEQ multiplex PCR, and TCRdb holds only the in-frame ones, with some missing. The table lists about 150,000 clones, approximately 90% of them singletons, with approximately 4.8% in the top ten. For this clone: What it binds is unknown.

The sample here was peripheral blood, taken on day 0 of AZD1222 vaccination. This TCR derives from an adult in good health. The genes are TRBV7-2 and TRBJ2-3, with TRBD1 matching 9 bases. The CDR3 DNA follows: TGTGCCAGCAGCCCCGAAGCCGGGACAGGGAGGTATTTT. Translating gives CASSPEAGTGRYF.